This TCR beta chain stems from a study of shared clonotypes between healthy human individuals. The naive CD8 population came from CD45RO-negative cells selected for CCR7, without terminally differentiated effector memory CD45RA+ cells. Measured with immunoSEQ multiplex PCR; TCRdb has only the in-frame clones, and not every one. The sample includes some 2.1 million clones, 93% of them seen just once. The CDR3 has 17 amino acids. Trimming shortened V by 10 bases and J by 0 bases, and 24 bases separated the two germline ends. From germline, CDR1 is MRHNA and CDR2 SNTAGT. This TCR was sampled from a man younger than 35 in good health. Some clones in this sample may be carry-over from other donors' samples. The sample consisted of naive CD8+ T cells from PBMCs. This chain joins TRBV6-4 and TRBJ1-1; D may be TRBD1 (6 bases). The CDR3 spells CATRGKRGRSLNTEAFF. DNA for the CDR3: TGTGCCACTCGGGGGAAAAGGGGGAGGTCTCTGAACACTGAAGCTTTCTTT.